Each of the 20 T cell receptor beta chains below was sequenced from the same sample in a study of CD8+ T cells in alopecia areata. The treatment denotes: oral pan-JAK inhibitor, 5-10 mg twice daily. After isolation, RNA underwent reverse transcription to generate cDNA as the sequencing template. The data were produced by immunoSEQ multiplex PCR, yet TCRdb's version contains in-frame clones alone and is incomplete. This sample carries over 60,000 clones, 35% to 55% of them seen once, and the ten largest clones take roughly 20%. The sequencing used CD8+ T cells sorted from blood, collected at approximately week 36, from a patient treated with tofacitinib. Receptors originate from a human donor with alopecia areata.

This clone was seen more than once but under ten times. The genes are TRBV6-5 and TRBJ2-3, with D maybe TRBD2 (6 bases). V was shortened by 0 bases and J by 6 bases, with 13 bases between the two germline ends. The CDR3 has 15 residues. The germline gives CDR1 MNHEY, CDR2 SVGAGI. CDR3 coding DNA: TGTGCCAGCAGTTACTCGGAACTAGCCGAGGATACGCAGTATTTT. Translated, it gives CASSYSELAEDTQYF.

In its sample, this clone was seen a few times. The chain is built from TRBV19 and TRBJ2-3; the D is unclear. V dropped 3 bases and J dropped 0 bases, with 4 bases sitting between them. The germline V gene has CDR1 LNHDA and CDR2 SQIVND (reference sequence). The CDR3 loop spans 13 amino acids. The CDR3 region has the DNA TGTGCCAGTAGTATGGGCAGCACAGATACGCAGTATTTT. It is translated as CASSMGSTDTQYF.

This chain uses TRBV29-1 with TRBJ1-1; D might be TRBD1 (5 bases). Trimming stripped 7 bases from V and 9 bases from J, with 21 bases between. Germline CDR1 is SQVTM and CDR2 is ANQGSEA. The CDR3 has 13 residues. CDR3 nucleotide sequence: TGCAGCGCCGCCGGGGGGATTATTACTAAAGCTTTCTTT. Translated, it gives CSAAGGIITKAFF.

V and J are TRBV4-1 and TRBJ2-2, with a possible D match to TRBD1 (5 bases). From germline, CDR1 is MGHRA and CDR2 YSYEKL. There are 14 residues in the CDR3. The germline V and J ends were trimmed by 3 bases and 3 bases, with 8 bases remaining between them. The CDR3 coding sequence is TGCGCCAGCAGCCATGGACAATACACCGGGGAGCTGTTTTTT. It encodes CASSHGQYTGELFF.

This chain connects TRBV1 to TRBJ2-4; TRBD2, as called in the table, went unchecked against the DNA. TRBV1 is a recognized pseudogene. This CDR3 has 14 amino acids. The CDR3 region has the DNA TGCACCAGCAGCCCGACTTTAGCCAAAAACATTCAGTACTTC. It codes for CTSSPTLAKNIQYF.

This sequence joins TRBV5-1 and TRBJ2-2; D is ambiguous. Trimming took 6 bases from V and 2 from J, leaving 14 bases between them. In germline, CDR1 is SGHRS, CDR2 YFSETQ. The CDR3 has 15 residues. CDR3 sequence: CASTSTSANTGELFF. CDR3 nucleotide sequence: TGCGCCAGCACCTCAACCAGTGCCAACACCGGGGAGCTGTTTTTT.

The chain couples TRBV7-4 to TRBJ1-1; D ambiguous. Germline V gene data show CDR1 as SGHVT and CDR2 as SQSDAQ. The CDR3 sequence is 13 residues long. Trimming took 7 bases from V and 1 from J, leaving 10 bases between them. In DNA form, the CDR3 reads TGTGCCAGCAATGAGCCGGCGAACACTGAAGCTTTCTTT. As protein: CASNEPANTEAFF.

The CDR3 DNA reads as TGTGCCAGCAGTGAATTGGGGGGCTCCTACTATGGCTACACCTTC. Translating it yields CASSELGGSYYGYTF. The gene calls are TRBV2 and TRBJ1-2; possible D gene TRBD1, 6 bases. Trimming left V 2 bases short and J 3 bases short, with 13 bases between. The CDR3 covers 15 residues. Germline loops: CDR1 SNHLY, CDR2 FYNNEI. Full variable domain (remainder filled in from reference TRBV2 and TRBJ1-2): EPEVTQTPSHQVTQMGQEVILRCVPISNHLYFYWYRQILGQKVEFLVSFYNNEISEKSEIFDDQFSVERPDGSNFTLKIRSTKLEDSAMYFCASSELGGSYYGYTFGSGTRLTVV.

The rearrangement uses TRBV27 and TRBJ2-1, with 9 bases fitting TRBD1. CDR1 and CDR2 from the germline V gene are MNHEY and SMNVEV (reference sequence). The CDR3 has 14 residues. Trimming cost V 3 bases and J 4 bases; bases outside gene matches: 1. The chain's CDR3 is CASSFGTGYNEQFF. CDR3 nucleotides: TGTGCCAGCAGTTTTGGGACAGGGTACAATGAGCAGTTCTTC.

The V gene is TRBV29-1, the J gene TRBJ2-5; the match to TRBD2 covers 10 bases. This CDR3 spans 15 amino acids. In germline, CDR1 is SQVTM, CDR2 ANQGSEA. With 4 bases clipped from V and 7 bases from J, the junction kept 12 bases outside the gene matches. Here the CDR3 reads CSVVSGLAGEVTQYF. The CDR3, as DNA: TGCAGCGTTGTTAGTGGCCTAGCGGGAGAGGTGACCCAGTACTTC.

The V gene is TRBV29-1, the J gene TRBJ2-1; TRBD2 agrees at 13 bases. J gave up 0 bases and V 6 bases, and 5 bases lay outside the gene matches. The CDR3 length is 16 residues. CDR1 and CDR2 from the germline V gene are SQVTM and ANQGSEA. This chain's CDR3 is CSVGGLAGSSYNEQFF. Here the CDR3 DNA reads TGCAGCGTGGGGGGACTAGCGGGGAGCTCCTACAATGAGCAGTTCTTC.

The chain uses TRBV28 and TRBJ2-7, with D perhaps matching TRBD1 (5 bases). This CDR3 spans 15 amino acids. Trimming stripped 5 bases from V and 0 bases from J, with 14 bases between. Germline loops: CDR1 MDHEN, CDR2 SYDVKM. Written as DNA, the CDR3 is TGTGCCAGCAGTCTACGGACATTTTCCTCCTACGAGCAGTACTTC. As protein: CASSLRTFSSYEQYF.

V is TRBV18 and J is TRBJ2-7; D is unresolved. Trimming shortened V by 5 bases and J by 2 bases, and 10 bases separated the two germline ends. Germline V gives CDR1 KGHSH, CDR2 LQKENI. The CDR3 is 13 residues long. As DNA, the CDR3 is TGTGCCAGCTCATCGTCAGAGGCCTACGAGCAGTACTTC. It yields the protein CASSSSEAYEQYF.

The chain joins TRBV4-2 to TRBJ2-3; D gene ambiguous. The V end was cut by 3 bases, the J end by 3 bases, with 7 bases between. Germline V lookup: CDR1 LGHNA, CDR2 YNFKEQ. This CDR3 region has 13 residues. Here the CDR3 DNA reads TGTGCCAGCAGCCAGGGGTTGACAGATACGCAGTATTTT. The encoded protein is CASSQGLTDTQYF.

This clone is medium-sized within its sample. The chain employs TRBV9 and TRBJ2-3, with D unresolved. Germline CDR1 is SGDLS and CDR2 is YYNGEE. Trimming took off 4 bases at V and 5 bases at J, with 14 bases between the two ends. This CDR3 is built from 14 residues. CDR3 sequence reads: CASSPPGRQDTQYF. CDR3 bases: TGTGCCAGCAGCCCACCCGGAAGACAAGATACGCAGTATTTT.

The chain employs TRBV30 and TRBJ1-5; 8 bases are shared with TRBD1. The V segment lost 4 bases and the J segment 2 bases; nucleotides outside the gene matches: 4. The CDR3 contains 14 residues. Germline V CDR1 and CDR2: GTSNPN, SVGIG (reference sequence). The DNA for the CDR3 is TGTGCCTGGACAGGGGGCAGAGGCAATCAGCCCCAGCATTTT. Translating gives CAWTGGRGNQPQHF.

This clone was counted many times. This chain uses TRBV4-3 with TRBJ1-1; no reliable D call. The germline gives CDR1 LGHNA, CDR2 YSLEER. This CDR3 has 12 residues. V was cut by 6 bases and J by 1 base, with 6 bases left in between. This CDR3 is CASSSPNTEAFF. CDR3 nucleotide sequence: TGCGCCAGCAGTTCCCCGAACACTGAAGCTTTCTTT.

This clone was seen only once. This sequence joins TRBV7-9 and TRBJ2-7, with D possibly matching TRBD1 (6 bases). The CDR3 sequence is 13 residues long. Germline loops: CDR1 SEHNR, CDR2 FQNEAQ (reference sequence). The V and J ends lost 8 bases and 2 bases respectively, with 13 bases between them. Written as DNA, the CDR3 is TGTGCCAGCTCCCGACAGGCCGCCTACGAGCAGTACTTC. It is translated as CASSRQAAYEQYF.

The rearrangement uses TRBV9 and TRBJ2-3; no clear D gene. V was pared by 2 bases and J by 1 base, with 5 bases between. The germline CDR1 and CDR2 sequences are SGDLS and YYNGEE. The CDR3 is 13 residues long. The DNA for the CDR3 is TGTGCCAGCAGCGTCAGCGGCACAGATACGCAGTATTTT. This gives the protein CASSVSGTDTQYF. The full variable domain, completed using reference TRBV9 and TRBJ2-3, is DSGVTQTPKHLITATGQRVTLRCSPRSGDLSVYWYQQSLDQGLQFLIQYYNGEERAKGNILERFSAQQFPDLHSELNLSSLELGDSALYFCASSVSGTDTQYFGPGTRLTVL.

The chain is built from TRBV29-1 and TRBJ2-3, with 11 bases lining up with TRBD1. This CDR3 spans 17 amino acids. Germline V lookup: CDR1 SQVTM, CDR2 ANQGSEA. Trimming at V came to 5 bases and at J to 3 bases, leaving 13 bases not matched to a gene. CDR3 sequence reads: CSVFHRGQGAQTDTQYF. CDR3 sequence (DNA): TGCAGCGTTTTCCACCGAGGACAGGGGGCGCAAACAGATACGCAGTATTTT.